This T cell receptor (beta chain) was sequenced in a study of post-analysis software for immune sequencing data. Study as a whole: Clinical courses comprised relapsing-remitting, secondary progressive and progressive-relapsing multiple sclerosis. Study-level results: Compared with controls, patients had more of 4 to 6 TRBV segments, including TRBV5-6, TRBV5-1 and TRBV20-1. Under F measure analysis, samples from one preparation batch co-clustered strongly.

This clonotype was seen more than once but under ten times. Its matching antigen is unknown. Lacking the conserved final phenylalanine or tryptophan, this CDR3 likely reflects a read error. Per the germline V gene, CDR1 is SGHRS and CDR2 is YFSETQ. V was clipped by 0 bases and J by 8 bases, with 14 bases between them. The CDR3 totals 14 residues. Researchers reported that TCR beta cDNA libraries carried unique molecular identifiers. Out of roughly 0.95 to 10 million T cells, 480,000 or so cDNA molecules were generated. TCRdb used MiXCR to reprocess the PCR reads, holding one entry per CDR3 protein. The table lists about 260,000 distinct CDR3 sequences, 36% of them singletons.

The sequenced sample consisted of blood. V and J are TRBV5-1 and TRBJ1-2; D is unresolved. The TCR sequence derives from a girl aged 5-17 years with multiple sclerosis. CDR3: CASSLAGDRLGYTV. CDR3 sequence (DNA): TGCGCCAGCAGCTTGGCCGGTGACCGGTTGGGCTACACCGTC.